The 27 T cell receptor beta chains given below trace back to one sample, sequenced in a study of T cells in women clearing cervical HPV infection. The table came from immunoSEQ multiplex PCR; TCRdb's copy has only in-frame clones and leaves some out. The sample totals 15,000 to 20,000 clones. The sample consisted of blood buffy coat. The receptor set was obtained from a woman aged 18 to 75 with a cervical HPV16 infection that either progressed to CIN3+ or cleared (not recorded which).

A word on this clone: Read sequence stops 3 residues before the CDR3 end, and the germline J gene provides the missing end. The chain combines TRBV30 with TRBJ1-4; D is uncertain. The CDR3 covers 15 residues. CDR1 and CDR2 from the germline V gene are GTSNPN and SVGIG (reference sequence). The CDR3 DNA, read in part, is TGTGCCTGGAGCCCCAGAAGGGTTACGAATTCACCA. As protein: CAWSPRRVTNSP. The CDR3 in full is CAWSPRRVTNSPLFF.

In the case of this clone: Sequencing ends 3 residues short of the CDR3 end; the germline J gene provides the rest. The chain is built from TRBV6-2 or TRBV6-3 and TRBJ2-5; 7 positions match TRBD2. Germline V gives CDR1 MNHEY, CDR2 SVGEGT. Germline trimming cut 6 bases from V and 5 bases from J; bases unmatched to any gene: 9. This CDR3 region has 14 residues. The CDR3 DNA, read in part, is TGTGCCAGCAGGCAGCGGGGCTCGTGGGAGACC. The encoded protein is CASRQRGSWET. The complete CDR3 protein is CASRQRGSWETQYF.

Of note for this clone: The sequence runs out 3 residues before the end of the CDR3; the remainder is reconstructed from the germline J gene. The V gene is TRBV18, the J gene TRBJ1-5; D ambiguous. The CDR3 extends over 17 amino acids. Between the trimmed V and J ends, which lost 0 bases and 5 bases, there was a span of 17 bases. In germline, CDR1 is KGHSH, CDR2 LQKENI. Incomplete CDR3 DNA: TGTGCCAGCTCACCACCGATGTGGAAGGACTTACATCAGCCC. Translating it yields CASSPPMWKDLHQP. The whole CDR3 is CASSPPMWKDLHQPQHF. The full variable domain, completed using reference TRBV18 and TRBJ1-5, is NAGVMQNPRHLVRRRGQEARLRCSPMKGHSHVYWYRQLPEEGLKFMVYLQKENIIDESGMPKERFSAEFPKEGPSILRIQQVVRGDSAAYFCASSPPMWKDLHQPQHFGDGTRLSIL.

Of note for this clone: The read terminates 3 residues before the CDR3 end, so the remaining end is supplied by the germline J gene. The chain is built from TRBV28 and TRBJ1-1, with 9 bases matching TRBD1. The CDR3 has 17 amino acids. Trimming cost V 5 bases and J 1 base; bases outside gene matches: 11. CDR1 and CDR2 from the germline V gene are MDHEN and SYDVKM. The sequenced part of the CDR3 DNA is TGTGCCAGCAGTCCAGTACAGGGGGCTTATCGGAACACTGAA. It codes for CASSPVQGAYRNTE. The whole CDR3 is CASSPVQGAYRNTEAFF.

To note about this clone: Coverage ceases 3 residues before the CDR3 finishes, and the germline J gene fills in the end. The chain uses TRBV30 and TRBJ2-5, with D perhaps TRBD2 (7 bases). The germline gives CDR1 GTSNPN, CDR2 SVGIG (reference sequence). The CDR3 length is 15 residues. The V end was cut by 3 bases, the J end by 3 bases, with 17 bases between. CDR3 sequence: CAWRSAGAYKETQYF. CDR3 DNA, as far as it was read: TGTGCCTGGAGGTCGGCGGGGGCCTACAAAGAGACC.

Remarks on this clone: The sequence runs out 3 residues before the end of the CDR3; the remainder is reconstructed from the germline J gene. This chain uses TRBV4-1 with TRBJ2-1; 8 positions match TRBD1. Trimming took 0 bases from V and 9 from J; bases not matched to a gene: 13. The CDR3 spans 17 residues. Germline assignment: CDR1 MGHRA and CDR2 YSYEKL. The chain's CDR3 is CASSQDPSGQGAPEQFF. The CDR3 DNA, read in part, is TGCGCCAGCAGCCAAGATCCGTCGGGTCAGGGGGCGCCTGAG.

A note on this clone: The observed sequence ends 3 residues before the CDR3 terminus, with the missing tail filled in from the germline J gene. The rearrangement joins TRBV20-1 to TRBJ2-4; weak D call: TRBD1 (6 bases). The V end lost 0 bases, the J end lost 0 bases, and 21 bases lay between the germline ends. The CDR3 has 19 amino acids. Germline CDR1 DFQATT, CDR2 SNEGSKA (reference sequence). CDR3 bases read: TGCAGTGCTAGAGACACGACACTGGGGGCCTCTCTAGCCAAAAACATT. Translation gives CSARDTTLGASLAKNI. The whole CDR3 region reads CSARDTTLGASLAKNIQYF.

A word on this clone: The sequence runs out 3 residues before the end of the CDR3; the remainder is reconstructed from the germline J gene. The genes are TRBV19 and TRBJ1-3, with D possibly being TRBD1 (6 bases). This CDR3 is 16 amino acids long. The V end was cut by 7 bases, the J end by 2 bases, with 18 bases between. The germline V gene encodes CDR1 LNHDA and CDR2 SQIVND (reference sequence). The CDR3 spells CASNDRRRGTGNTIYF. The CDR3 DNA, read in part, is TGTGCCAGTAACGACAGGAGGCGCGGTACTGGAAACACC.

Concerning this clone: The read falls 3 residues short of the CDR3 end, and the missing part is taken from the germline J gene. The chain recombines TRBV11-2 with TRBJ2-4; TRBD2 might be the D (6 bases). The CDR3 length is 13 residues. From germline, CDR1 is SGHAT and CDR2 FQNNGV. CDR3 DNA, as far as it was read: TGTGCCAGCAGCTTAGGGGCTAGCGCGATT. Its translation is CASSLGASAI. The whole CDR3 sequence is CASSLGASAIQYF.

Turning to this clone: The CDR3 end falls 3 residues outside the read, so it is completed with the germline J gene. The genes are TRBV20-1 and TRBJ1-1, with 8 bases identical to TRBD1. V lost 4 bases, J lost 5 bases, and 9 bases stayed unmatched. Looked up from germline, CDR1 is DFQATT and CDR2 is SNEGSKA (reference sequence). This CDR3 has 14 residues. The DNA read from the CDR3 is TGCAGTGCTAAATCAGGGGGCGGAGGGACTGAA. Amino acids: CSAKSGGGGTE. The full CDR3 is CSAKSGGGGTEAFF.

Concerning this clone itself: The CDR3 end is not reached by the read, which stops 3 residues before it; the germline J gene fills it in. The chain uses TRBV20-1 and TRBJ1-5; 7 bases align to TRBD1. Germline CDR1 reads DFQATT; CDR2 reads SNEGSKA (reference sequence). V was pared by 5 bases and J by 0 bases, with 13 bases of the junction left unmatched. The CDR3 consists of 17 residues. Incomplete CDR3 DNA: TGCAGTGCTCTTGACAGGGCGCAACGATATAGCAATCAGCCC. This sequence encodes CSALDRAQRYSNQP. The complete CDR3 sequence is CSALDRAQRYSNQPQHF.

Concerning this clone: The CDR3 end is not reached by the read, which stops 3 residues before it; the germline J gene fills it in. V and J are TRBV7-2 and TRBJ2-3, with D hard to call. Germline V gene data show CDR1 as SGHTA and CDR2 as FQGNSA. This CDR3 region has 15 residues. V was cut by 2 bases and J by 0 bases, with 9 bases left in between. The sequenced part of the CDR3 DNA is TGTGCCAGCAGCTTACTTTTTCCTAGCACAGATACG. It yields the protein CASSLLFPSTDT. The full CDR3 is CASSLLFPSTDTQYF. The whole variable domain, filled in from reference TRBV7-2 and TRBJ2-3, reads GAGVSQSPSNKVTEKGKDVELRCDPISGHTALYWYRQSLGQGLEFLIYFQGNSAPDKSGLPSDRFSAERTGGSVSTLTIQRTQQEDSAVYLCASSLLFPSTDTQYFGPGTRLTVL.

Note on this clone: The read terminates 3 residues ahead of where the CDR3 ends, so the germline J gene completes it. The gene calls are TRBV30 and TRBJ1-6; TRBD1 agrees at 9 bases. CDR3 size: 16 residues. J was trimmed by 10 bases and V by 2 bases; bases with no gene match: 12. From germline, CDR1 is GTSNPN and CDR2 SVGIG (reference sequence). CDR3 bases read: TGTGCCTGGAGTCGACATAGTGGGACAGGGAACTCACCC. Translated: CAWSRHSGTGNSP. The full CDR3 reads CAWSRHSGTGNSPLHF.

Regarding this clone: Read data end 3 residues before the CDR3 end; the end is taken from the germline J gene. The genes are TRBV12-3 or TRBV12-4 and TRBJ2-2; 10 bases line up with TRBD2. Trimming took 8 bases from V and 8 from J; bases not matched to a gene: 17. CDR3 length equals 17 residues. CDR3 protein: CASLPPIIAGGFGELFF. The sequenced part of the CDR3 DNA is TGTGCCAGCCTTCCCCCAATAATAGCGGGGGGCTTTGGGGAG.

Notes on this clone: Read data end 3 residues before the CDR3 end; the end is taken from the germline J gene. The chain has TRBV14 and TRBJ1-1; TRBD1 might be the D (6 bases). This CDR3 spans 15 amino acids. The V end lost 3 bases, the J end lost 3 bases, and 14 bases lay between the germline ends. Germline lookup yields CDR1 SGHDN and CDR2 FVKESK. The covered CDR3 bases are TGTGCCAGCAGCCATCTATCTGGGGGCCACACTGAA. This codes for CASSHLSGGHTE. The full CDR3 sequence reads CASSHLSGGHTEAFF.

Worth noting for this clone: The sequence runs out 3 residues before the end of the CDR3; the remainder is reconstructed from the germline J gene. The chain combines TRBV2 with TRBJ2-5; 9 bases map to TRBD1. This CDR3 has 15 residues. V shed 8 bases and J 3 bases; nucleotides not matched to a gene: 10. Germline values: CDR1 SNHLY, CDR2 FYNNEI. The part of the CDR3 DNA that was read is TGTGCCAGCGCTAAGACAGGGGGATCCGAAGAGACC. It encodes CASAKTGGSEET. The CDR3, in full, reads CASAKTGGSEETQYF.

Notes on this clone: The read terminates 3 residues before the CDR3 end, so the remaining end is supplied by the germline J gene. The J gene is TRBJ1-5, the V gene TRBV2; tentative D call: TRBD1 (6 bases). Trimming shortened V by 5 bases and J by 1 base, and 9 bases separated the two germline ends. The CDR3 is 14 residues long. Per the germline V gene, CDR1 is SNHLY and CDR2 is FYNNEI. The CDR3 DNA, read in part, is TGTGCCAGCAGTACACAGGGAAGCAATCAGCCC. The encoded protein is CASSTQGSNQP. The whole CDR3 protein is CASSTQGSNQPQHF.

As regards this clone: The read terminates 3 residues ahead of where the CDR3 ends, so the germline J gene completes it. The chain is built from TRBV5-1 and TRBJ2-2; 7 bases match TRBD2. Per the germline V gene, CDR1 is SGHRS and CDR2 is YFSETQ. The CDR3 has 17 amino acids. V shed 4 bases, J shed 2 bases, and the junction held 11 bases outside the gene matches. This CDR3 reads CASSRQPGTTNTGELFF. The part of the CDR3 DNA that was read is TGCGCCAGCAGCCGACAGCCAGGGACTACCAACACCGGGGAG.

With respect to this clone: The read gets to within 3 residues of the CDR3 end, and the germline J gene fills in the rest. This chain connects TRBV18 to TRBJ1-2, with no clear D. The CDR3 has 13 residues. CDR1 is KGHSH and CDR2 is LQKENI in the germline V gene. CDR3: CASSPRYTYDYTF. CDR3 bases read: TGTGCCAGCTCACCCCGGTATACCTACGAC.

CDR3 in amino acids: CSARPTSGGTDTQYF. The sequenced CDR3 bases are TGCAGTGCGAGACCGACTAGCGGGGGAACAGATACG. This chain joins TRBV20-1 and TRBJ2-3; TRBD2 matches at 12 bases. From the germline J gene comes the end of the CDR3, since the read stops 3 residues before it. Unmatched junction bases numbered 7, after V lost 6 bases and J lost 3 bases. Germline V gives CDR1 DFQATT, CDR2 SNEGSKA (reference sequence). This CDR3 is built from 15 residues.

As concerns this clone: The sequence runs out 3 residues before the end of the CDR3; the remainder is reconstructed from the germline J gene. V usage is TRBV27 and J usage is TRBJ2-1; D perhaps matches TRBD2 (6 bases). Germline V CDR1 and CDR2: MNHEY, SMNVEV (reference sequence). The CDR3 totals 15 residues. Trimming pared 5 bases from V and 2 bases from J, leaving 13 bases between. This chain's CDR3 is CASSPAGSPYNEQFF. CDR3 DNA, as far as it was read: TGTGCCAGCAGTCCAGCGGGCTCCCCCTACAATGAG.

On this clone itself: The read falls 3 residues short of the CDR3 end, and the missing part is taken from the germline J gene. V usage is TRBV29-1 and J usage is TRBJ2-1; 8 bases align to TRBD1. This CDR3 has 12 amino acids. Unmatched junction bases numbered 1, after V lost 3 bases and J lost 6 bases. CDR1 is SQVTM, CDR2 ANQGSEA, per germline. The CDR3: CSVETGVNEQFF. Incomplete CDR3 DNA: TGCAGCGTTGAGACAGGGGTCAATGAG.

Details on this clone: Read coverage stops 3 residues before the CDR3 terminus; the germline J gene supplies the remainder. The chain couples TRBV7-2 to TRBJ1-5; D not resolved. The V end lost 1 base, the J end lost 7 bases, and 14 bases lay between the germline ends. The CDR3 runs 15 residues. Germline V gene lookup returns CDR1 SGHTA and CDR2 FQGNSA. The CDR3 DNA, read in part, is TGTGCCAGCAGCTTAGGGAACGGCCCCAGGCAGCCC. It is translated as CASSLGNGPRQP. The whole CDR3 protein is CASSLGNGPRQPQHF.

Points on this clone: With the read ending 3 residues before the CDR3 end, the germline J gene is used to fill in that end. The rearrangement links TRBV6-4 to TRBJ1-6; D perhaps matches TRBD1 (5 bases). Germline CDR1 reads MRHNA; CDR2 reads SNTAGT. V lost 3 bases, J lost 4 bases, and 7 bases lay in between. The CDR3 totals 14 residues. CDR3 in amino acids: CASSDGGYNSPLHF. CDR3 DNA, as far as it was read: TGTGCCAGCAGTGATGGGGGGTATAATTCACCC.

A word on this clone: The sequence runs out 3 residues before the end of the CDR3; the remainder is reconstructed from the germline J gene. V and J are TRBV5-1 and TRBJ2-6; 9 bases match TRBD1. From germline, CDR1 is SGHRS and CDR2 YFSETQ. J gave up 2 bases and V 3 bases, and 9 bases lay outside the gene matches. The CDR3 has 18 amino acids. CDR3 bases read: TGCGCCAGCAGCTCGCTAACGGACAGGGGTACTGGGGCCAACGTC. This codes for CASSSLTDRGTGANV. The full CDR3 reads CASSSLTDRGTGANVLTF.

About this clone itself: The CDR3 extends 3 residues past the end of the read, so its final part is completed from the germline J gene. The chain uses TRBV5-1 and TRBJ2-2, with TRBD2 identical over 9 bases. Germline V gene data show CDR1 as SGHRS and CDR2 as YFSETQ. V lost 5 bases and J lost 3; bases outside the gene matches: 5. This CDR3 spans 15 amino acids. CDR3 sequence reads: CASSLAGVDTGELFF. The DNA read from the CDR3 is TGCGCCAGCAGTTTAGCGGGGGTGGACACCGGGGAG.

Considering frequency, this clone is medium-sized. The sequenced fragment ends 3 residues before the CDR3 boundary, so the rest is inferred from the germline J gene. This chain joins TRBV19 and TRBJ2-3; TRBD1 aligns across 7 bases. CDR3 length: 13 residues. Unmatched junction bases numbered 5, after V lost 6 bases and J lost 5 bases. From germline, CDR1 is LNHDA and CDR2 SQIVND (reference sequence). The CDR3 loop is CASRRQGIDTQYF. CDR3 DNA (partial): TGTGCCAGTAGGAGACAGGGAATAGATACG.